These T cell receptor beta chains were read from a single sample in a study of T cell responses to AZD1222 COVID-19 vaccine. Libraries were prepared by immunoSEQ multiplex PCR; TCRdb keeps only in-frame clonotypes and omits some of them. The sample comprises about 130,000 clones, 80% to 90% of which are singletons, and approximately 8.8% rests with the top ten. The input for sequencing was peripheral blood, taken 28 days after the second AZD1222 dose. The receptor set was obtained from an adult who received the AZD1222 COVID-19 vaccine. Each CDR3 is given with its conserved first and last residue. Only part of the rows carry a size: once, few, many, or a class if the clone is expanded.

size: -
J: TRBJ1-3
V: TRBV6-5
CDR3: CASSLGQGADGNTIYF

size: -
J: TRBJ2-1
V: TRBV18
CDR3: CASSPRLAGDEGEQFF

size: -
J: TRBJ2-5
V: TRBV15
CDR3: CATSRGGTSGGNQETQYF

size: -
J: TRBJ2-5
V: TRBV11-2
CDR3: CASSLGPRPTLRTQYF

size: -
J: TRBJ1-5
V: TRBV18
CDR3: CASSPPHGGQPQHF

size: -
J: TRBJ2-5
V: TRBV29-1
CDR3: CSVEIAGAETQYF

size: once
J: TRBJ2-5
V: TRBV27
CDR3: CASPRKTQYF

size: -
J: TRBJ1-1
V: TRBV30
CDR3: CASLGLMNTEAFF

size: -
J: TRBJ1-5
V: TRBV19
CDR3: CASSYRGDSNQPQHF

size: few
J: TRBJ1-2
V: TRBV18
CDR3: CASSPGGADYGYTF

size: -
J: TRBJ1-5
V: TRBV10-1
CDR3: CASSAGTGDNQPQHF

size: -
J: TRBJ2-3
V: TRBV12-5
CDR3: CASGPGTSGVDTQYF

size: -
J: TRBJ1-6
V: TRBV6-5
CDR3: CASNFGQGDSPLHF

size: -
J: TRBJ2-3
V: TRBV7-2
CDR3: CASSLASGAGDTQYF

size: -
J: TRBJ2-7
V: TRBV27
CDR3: CASSPQGAQHNEQYF

size: -
J: TRBJ1-5
V: TRBV5-8
CDR3: CASSWMGDNRPQHF

size: once
J: TRBJ1-5
V: TRBV6-5
CDR3: CASSYSVNSNQPQHF

size: -
J: TRBJ1-2
V: TRBV4-2
CDR3: CASSQDAGRGYGYTF

size: -
J: TRBJ1-2
V: TRBV10-3
CDR3: CAISYGQVYGYTF

size: -
J: TRBJ1-1
V: TRBV6-5
CDR3: CASSYSGYTEAFF

size: -
J: TRBJ2-1
V: TRBV18
CDR3: CASSPLAGLDNNEQFF

size: -
J: TRBJ1-2
V: TRBV29-1
CDR3: CSAGDLYGYTF

size: -
J: TRBJ1-6
V: TRBV19
CDR3: CASSLGLFLHF

size: -
J: TRBJ2-1
V: TRBV12-5
CDR3: CASGLVLGTGDNEQFF

size: -
J: TRBJ2-1
V: TRBV5-4
CDR3: CASSFVGTSVPEQFF

size: -
J: TRBJ2-7
V: TRBV19
CDR3: CASSIRSGSNYEQYF

size: -
J: TRBJ1-2
V: TRBV5-1
CDR3: CASSLGPPAGEVSGYTF

size: -
J: TRBJ1-2
V: TRBV5-4
CDR3: CASSRVGPSYGYTF

size: -
J: TRBJ1-1
V: TRBV6-5
CDR3: CASSYSGLPMNTEAFF

size: -
J: TRBJ2-5
V: TRBV9
CDR3: CASSVAASGGETQYF

size: -
J: TRBJ1-1
V: TRBV29-1
CDR3: CSVLGETNTEAFF